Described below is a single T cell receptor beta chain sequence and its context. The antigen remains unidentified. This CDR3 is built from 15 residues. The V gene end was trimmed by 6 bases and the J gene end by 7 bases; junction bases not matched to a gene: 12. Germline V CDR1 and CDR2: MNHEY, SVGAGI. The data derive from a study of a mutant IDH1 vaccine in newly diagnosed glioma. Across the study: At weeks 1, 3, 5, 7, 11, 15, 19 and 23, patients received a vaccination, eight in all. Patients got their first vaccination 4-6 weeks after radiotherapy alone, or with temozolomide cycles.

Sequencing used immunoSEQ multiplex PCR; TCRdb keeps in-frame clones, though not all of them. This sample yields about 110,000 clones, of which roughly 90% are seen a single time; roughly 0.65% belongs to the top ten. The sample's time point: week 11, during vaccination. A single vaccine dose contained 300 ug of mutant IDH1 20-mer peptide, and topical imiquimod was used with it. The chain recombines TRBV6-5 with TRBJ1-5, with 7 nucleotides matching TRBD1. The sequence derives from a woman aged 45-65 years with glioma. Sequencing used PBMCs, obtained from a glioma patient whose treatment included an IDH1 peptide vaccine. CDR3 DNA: TGTGCCAGCAGACGCCGACAGGGTCTCGACCAGCCCCAGCATTTT. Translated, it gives CASRRRQGLDQPQHF.